The 29 T cell receptor beta chains reported below all come from one sample, sequenced in a study of T cell responses to AZD1222 COVID-19 vaccine (dated by TCRdb to about 2021). The meaning of the sample's time point label: about 28 days (+/-7) after the second vaccine dose. The library was obtained by the immunoSEQ multiplex PCR assay. TCRdb's version of the immuneACCESS table is confined to in-frame rearrangements and falls short of the full clone set. An unresolved V gene accounts for under half of the shortfall where checked; the remainder is of unknown origin. The sample has about 140,000 clones on record, around 90% of them singletons. The top ten clonotypes cover around 3.1% of the sample. The sample was peripheral blood, taken 28 days after the second AZD1222 dose. All receptors come from an adult who received the AZD1222 COVID-19 vaccine.

This sequence joins TRBV5-4 and TRBJ1-1; D unresolved. Per germline, CDR1 SGHNT and CDR2 YYREEE (reference sequence). This CDR3 is 14 amino acids long. The ends were cut back, 2 bases at V and 1 base at J, with 9 bases in the middle. CDR3 protein: CASSFIDGNTEAFF. The CDR3 DNA reads as TGTGCCAGCAGCTTTATAGACGGGAACACTGAAGCTTTCTTT.

The V gene is TRBV5-1, the J gene TRBJ1-6; the D is unclear. The V end lost 5 bases, the J end lost 15 bases, and 21 bases lay between the germline ends. CDR3 length: 14 residues. Germline assignment: CDR1 SGHRS and CDR2 YFSETQ. The CDR3 nucleotides read TGCGCCAGCAGTATTGGAGGTCAGGAAAAGCTCCTCCACTTT. Translated: CASSIGGQEKLLHF.

The V and J genes are TRBV24-1 and TRBJ1-4; 11 nucleotides match TRBD1. Per the germline V gene, CDR1 is KGHDR and CDR2 is SFDVKD. The trim removed 9 bases at V and 5 bases at J, leaving 4 bases unmatched. This CDR3 region has 14 residues. The CDR3 nucleotides read TGTGCCACCGGGACAGGGGGGGGGAATGAAAAACTGTTTTTT. The encoded protein is CATGTGGGNEKLFF.

V usage is TRBV18 and J usage is TRBJ2-1; 11 bases align to TRBD2. CDR1 is KGHSH, CDR2 LQKENI, per germline. V was pared by 3 bases and J by 4 bases, with 8 bases of the junction left unmatched. The CDR3 has 17 amino acids. This CDR3 is CASSPEASGGLYNEQFF. DNA for the CDR3: TGTGCCAGCTCACCGGAGGCTAGCGGGGGGTTATACAATGAGCAGTTCTTC. The full variable domain, with the rest looked up from reference TRBV18 and TRBJ2-1, is NAGVMQNPRHLVRRRGQEARLRCSPMKGHSHVYWYRQLPEEGLKFMVYLQKENIIDESGMPKERFSAEFPKEGPSILRIQQVVRGDSAAYFCASSPEASGGLYNEQFFGPGTRLTVL.

The CDR3 loop is CASSLRDRHGYTF. The DNA for the CDR3 is TGTGCCAGCAGTTTAAGGGACAGACATGGCTACACCTTC. The rearrangement joins TRBV12-3 or TRBV12-4 to TRBJ1-2; 7 bases are a match to TRBD1. V trimming: 2 bases; J trimming: 6 bases; junction bases outside the gene matches: 3. This CDR3 spans 13 amino acids.

This rearrangement joins TRBV6-2 or TRBV6-3 to TRBJ1-3, with 7 bases aligning to TRBD1. The CDR3 extends over 18 amino acids. Germline assignment: CDR1 MNHEY and CDR2 SVGEGT. With 2 bases clipped from V and 0 bases from J, the junction kept 10 bases outside the gene matches. The CDR3 loop reads CASSYGGARGSSGNTIYF. Written as DNA, the CDR3 is TGTGCCAGCAGTTACGGCGGGGCCAGGGGGTCCTCTGGAAACACCATATATTTT.

This chain links TRBV2 with TRBJ2-5; D may be TRBD2 (5 bases). The length of the CDR3 is 14 residues. Trimming removed 6 bases at V and 5 bases at J, with 16 bases between. Germline V gene sequence: CDR1 SNHLY, CDR2 FYNNEI. The CDR3 DNA sequence: TGTGCCAGCAGGAGGGCCCTATCTTGGGAGACCCAGTACTTC. It encodes CASRRALSWETQYF. The whole variable domain, remainder taken from reference TRBV2 and TRBJ2-5, is EPEVTQTPSHQVTQMGQEVILRCVPISNHLYFYWYRQILGQKVEFLVSFYNNEISEKSEIFDDQFSVERPDGSNFTLKIRSTKLEDSAMYFCASRRALSWETQYFGPGTRLLVL.

This clone was counted only a few times. This chain joins TRBV5-6 and TRBJ1-1, with D hard to call. Trimming shortened V by 5 bases and J by 0 bases, and 8 bases separated the two germline ends. Germline-derived CDR1 and CDR2 are SGHDT and YYEEEE. The CDR3 consists of 13 residues. In DNA, the CDR3 is TGTGCCAGCAGGGGTTGGATGAACACTGAAGCTTTCTTT. Residues: CASRGWMNTEAFF.

This clone was detected once. This chain links TRBV5-4 with TRBJ1-2, with 7 bases matching TRBD1. With 4 bases clipped from V and 5 bases from J, the junction kept 14 bases outside the gene matches. In germline, CDR1 is SGHNT, CDR2 YYREEE (reference sequence). This CDR3 has 16 residues. The CDR3 loop reads CASSAGPTGADYGYTF. CDR3 nucleotide sequence: TGTGCCAGCAGCGCAGGACCAACAGGGGCCGATTATGGCTACACCTTC.

This chain links TRBV2 with TRBJ1-2, with D possibly being TRBD1 (6 bases). CDR3 length equals 15 residues. Germline-derived CDR1 and CDR2 are SNHLY and FYNNEI. Trimming shortened V by 6 bases and J by 2 bases, and 16 bases separated the two germline ends. CDR3 sequence: CASSLQGESNYGYTF. The CDR3 bases are TGTGCCAGCAGCCTACAGGGAGAATCAAACTATGGCTACACCTTC. The entire variable domain, with the rest obtained from reference TRBV2 and TRBJ1-2, is as follows: EPEVTQTPSHQVTQMGQEVILRCVPISNHLYFYWYRQILGQKVEFLVSFYNNEISEKSEIFDDQFSVERPDGSNFTLKIRSTKLEDSAMYFCASSLQGESNYGYTFGSGTRLTVV.

The chain has TRBV11-2 and TRBJ2-7, with 8 positions matching TRBD1. The CDR3 is 17 residues long. Germline V gene data show CDR1 as SGHAT and CDR2 as FQNNGV. The V gene end was trimmed by 6 bases and the J gene end by 0 bases; junction bases not matched to a gene: 13. The CDR3 DNA follows: TGTGCCAGCAGTTTTCCTATGCAGGGACAGGACTCCTACGAGCAGTACTTC. Its translation: CASSFPMQGQDSYEQYF. Full variable domain (remainder filled in from reference TRBV11-2 and TRBJ2-7): EAGVAQSPRYKIIEKRQSVAFWCNPISGHATLYWYQQILGQGPKLLIQFQNNGVVDDSQLPKDRFSAERLKGVDSTLKIQPAKLEDSAVYLCASSFPMQGQDSYEQYFGPGTRLTVT.

The chain couples TRBV3-1 (or the pseudogene TRBV3-2) to TRBJ2-1; D possibly corresponds to TRBD1 (8 bases). CDR1 and CDR2 (germline): LGHDT, YNNKEL (reference sequence). Trimming removed 0 bases at V and 7 bases at J, with 13 bases between. This CDR3 has 15 amino acids. CDR3 nucleotides: TGTGCCAGCAGCCAAGATAACAGGGGGGGTAATGAGCAGTTCTTC. It yields the protein CASSQDNRGGNEQFF.

The rearrangement uses TRBV19 and TRBJ2-1; 8 positions match TRBD1. This CDR3 contains 14 residues. Losses at the gene ends were 3 bases for V and 9 bases for J; bases not matched to a gene: 7. CDR1 is LNHDA, CDR2 SQIVND, per germline (reference sequence). CDR3 region: CASSMRTGRSEQFF. The CDR3 DNA is TGTGCCAGTAGTATGCGGACAGGGAGGAGTGAGCAGTTCTTC.

The rearrangement uses TRBV9 and TRBJ2-2; 12 bases fit TRBD2. This CDR3 is built from 17 residues. Germline loops: CDR1 SGDLS, CDR2 YYNGEE. With 0 bases clipped from V and 6 bases from J, the junction kept 6 bases outside the gene matches. The DNA of the CDR3 is TGTGCCAGCAGCGTAGGACCCCTAGCGGGAGGGGCCGGGGAGCTGTTTTTT. Translated, it gives CASSVGPLAGGAGELFF.

The rearrangement links TRBV24-1 to TRBJ1-5, with 7 bases lining up with TRBD1. CDR1 is KGHDR, CDR2 SFDVKD, per germline. The trim removed 5 bases at V and 6 bases at J, leaving 9 bases unmatched. CDR3 length equals 15 residues. CDR3 bases: TGTGCCACCAGTGCTTCGGGACAGTGGCGTCAGCCCCAGCATTTT. It translates to CATSASGQWRQPQHF.

The J gene is TRBJ2-3, the V gene TRBV2; D ambiguous. Germline values: CDR1 SNHLY, CDR2 FYNNEI. This CDR3 has 13 amino acids. V was shortened by 7 bases and J by 2 bases, with 10 bases between the two germline ends. The CDR3: CASTPRHTDTQYF. CDR3 bases: TGTGCCAGCACTCCCAGACACACAGATACGCAGTATTTT.

The genes are TRBV18 and TRBJ1-6; no clear D gene. Germline V gives CDR1 KGHSH, CDR2 LQKENI. V was clipped by 3 bases and J by 5 bases, with 11 bases between them. There are 15 residues in the CDR3. Written as DNA, the CDR3 is TGTGCCAGCTCACCGGGCGGGCTAAATAATTCACCCCTCCACTTT. Encoded protein: CASSPGGLNNSPLHF.

This chain connects TRBV2 to TRBJ2-1; TRBD2 agrees at 11 bases. J lost 4 bases, V lost 6 bases, and 5 bases had no gene match. Germline-derived CDR1 and CDR2 are SNHLY and FYNNEI. This CDR3 comprises 15 residues. The CDR3 is CASRLTSGGYNEQFF. The CDR3 bases are TGTGCCAGCAGACTAACTAGCGGGGGATACAATGAGCAGTTCTTC.

The rearrangement uses TRBV6-6 and TRBJ2-5, with unresolved D. The ends were cut back, 2 bases at V and 5 bases at J, with 12 bases in the middle. CDR1 and CDR2 from the germline V gene are MNHNY and SVGAGI (reference sequence). The CDR3 has 14 residues. The CDR3 DNA reads as TGTGCCAGCAGTTACCCCCAGGTCCCGGAGACCCAGTACTTC. Translating gives CASSYPQVPETQYF.

Worth noting for this clone: The sample holds other DNA sequences that translate to the same CDR3. The chain is built from TRBV30 and TRBJ1-1, with 8 bases identical to TRBD1. Unmatched junction bases numbered 2, after V lost 1 base and J lost 4 bases. Germline CDR1 is GTSNPN and CDR2 is SVGIG (reference sequence). The CDR3 is made up of 13 amino acids. This CDR3 is CAWSATGGTEAFF. The CDR3 DNA sequence: TGTGCCTGGAGTGCCACAGGGGGCACTGAAGCTTTCTTT.

The chain joins TRBV28 to TRBJ2-1, with TRBD1 identical over 7 bases. Trimming removed 2 bases from V and 4 bases from J; junction bases left unmatched: 11. The germline CDR1 and CDR2 sequences are MDHEN and SYDVKM. The CDR3 consists of 17 residues. CDR3 region: CASSLPPQGLGYNEQFF. CDR3 in DNA: TGTGCCAGCAGTTTACCCCCACAGGGGTTGGGTTACAATGAGCAGTTCTTC.

The CDR3: CASSLLAPYNEQFF. The CDR3 nucleotides are TGCGCCAGCAGCCTACTAGCGCCCTACAATGAGCAGTTCTTC. This rearrangement joins TRBV5-1 to TRBJ2-1; 7 nucleotides line up with TRBD2. J lost 2 bases, V lost 4 bases, and 3 bases had no gene match. The CDR3 loop spans 14 amino acids. The germline CDR1 and CDR2 sequences are SGHRS and YFSETQ.

The chain combines TRBV7-2 with TRBJ1-3, with D possibly matching TRBD1 (5 bases). V lost 1 base and J lost 0, with 10 bases in between. Germline loops: CDR1 SGHTA, CDR2 FQGNSA. CDR3 length: 16 residues. The CDR3 DNA is TGTGCCAGCAGCTTAGGGGGCATTGGCTCTGGAAACACCATATATTTT. Amino acid sequence: CASSLGGIGSGNTIYF.

The chain joins TRBV10-1 to TRBJ2-3; D might be TRBD1 (5 bases). CDR1 and CDR2 from the germline V gene are WNHNN and SYGVQD (reference sequence). The CDR3 is made up of 10 amino acids. Between the trimmed V and J ends, which lost 10 bases and 14 bases, there was a span of 16 bases. The CDR3 nucleotides read TGCGCCAAACGACAGCATAGGGTGTATTTT. Protein product: CAKRQHRVYF.

This clone has only one observation. The gene calls are TRBV28 and TRBJ1-5; D may be TRBD1 (6 bases). Germline V gives CDR1 MDHEN, CDR2 SYDVKM. The CDR3 covers 15 residues. V dropped 6 bases and J dropped 2 bases, with 14 bases sitting between them. This CDR3 is CASSRGGAGNQPQHF. CDR3 nucleotides: TGTGCCAGCAGCCGAGGGGGGGCTGGCAATCAGCCCCAGCATTTT.

The chain is built from TRBV5-1 and TRBJ2-6; D ambiguous. The CDR3 sequence is 15 residues long. V was pared by 5 bases and J by 0 bases, with 9 bases between. The germline V gene encodes CDR1 SGHRS and CDR2 YFSETQ. CDR3 in DNA: TGCGCCAGCAGTTTAGTCCCCTCTGGGGCCAACGTCCTGACTTTC. This sequence encodes CASSLVPSGANVLTF.

The V and J genes are TRBV11-1 and TRBJ1-1; D is perhaps TRBD1 (5 bases). Germline loops: CDR1 SGHAT, CDR2 FQDESV (reference sequence). V lost 5 bases and J 1 base, leaving 14 bases between the germline ends. The CDR3 covers 15 residues. CDR3 region: CASSPNPGRNTEAFF. CDR3 in DNA: TGTGCCAGCAGCCCGAACCCAGGGCGGAACACTGAAGCTTTCTTT.

This chain joins TRBV7-9 and TRBJ2-7; D is unclear. Germline V gene data show CDR1 as SEHNR and CDR2 as FQNEAQ (reference sequence). The CDR3 covers 12 residues. V dropped 2 bases and J dropped 2 bases, with 4 bases sitting between them. The CDR3 spells CASSLSAYEQYF. Here the CDR3 DNA reads TGTGCCAGCAGCTTATCTGCCTACGAGCAGTACTTC.

The CDR3: CASSQEDVEIYEQYF. CDR3 sequence (DNA): TGCGCCAGCAGCCAAGAAGACGTGGAGATCTACGAGCAGTACTTC. The V call is TRBV4-1, the J call TRBJ2-7; D call uncertain. The germline V and J ends were trimmed by 0 bases and 3 bases, with 12 bases remaining between them. CDR3 size: 15 residues. CDR1 and CDR2 from the germline V gene are MGHRA and YSYEKL.